The 21 T cell receptor beta chains in this list originate from one sample, sequenced in a study of T cell responses to AZD1222 COVID-19 vaccine. Clones were sequenced by immunoSEQ multiplex PCR, and TCRdb holds only the in-frame ones, with some missing. This table holds 150,000 to 200,000 clones, about 90% found once. The sample in question was peripheral blood, obtained 28 days after the second AZD1222 dose. The receptors were gathered from an adult who received the AZD1222 COVID-19 vaccine.

This clone was recorded once. The chain employs TRBV19 and TRBJ1-6; no definite D call. V gave up 2 bases and J gave up 2 bases, with 13 bases separating them. CDR3 length equals 17 residues. CDR1 LNHDA and CDR2 SQIVND come from the germline V gene (reference sequence). The CDR3 is CASSISVIPAYNSPLHF. In DNA, the CDR3 is TGTGCCAGTAGTATATCGGTTATCCCGGCCTATAATTCACCCCTCCACTTT.

The chain couples TRBV28 to TRBJ1-4; TRBD1 aligns across 8 bases. The CDR3 totals 15 residues. The germline gives CDR1 MDHEN, CDR2 SYDVKM. The ends lost 4 bases at V and 8 bases at J; junction bases unmatched: 9. The CDR3 DNA reads TGTGCCAGCAGTTCCTTGGACAGGGCCGGGGAAAAACTGTTTTTT. Residues: CASSSLDRAGEKLFF.

This chain joins TRBV30 and TRBJ1-6; D not certain. The CDR3 contains 13 residues. V was cut by 1 base and J by 5 bases, with 6 bases left in between. From germline, CDR1 is GTSNPN and CDR2 SVGIG (reference sequence). CDR3 coding DNA: TGTGCCTGGAGTGCCAGGAATAATTCACCCCTCCACTTT. It yields the protein CAWSARNNSPLHF.

The rearrangement joins TRBV9 to TRBJ2-1, with TRBD2 identical over 8 bases. V shed 4 bases and J 6 bases; nucleotides not matched to a gene: 9. The CDR3 is 15 residues long. Germline CDR1 reads SGDLS; CDR2 reads YYNGEE. The CDR3 loop is CASSPRGGTSNEQFF. In nucleotides, the CDR3 is TGTGCCAGCAGCCCCCGGGGGGGGACTAGCAATGAGCAGTTCTTC.

The sample holds one count of this clone. CDR3 sequence: CATSDSGGSYEQYF. Written as DNA, the CDR3 is TGTGCCACCAGTGATTCGGGCGGGAGCTACGAGCAGTACTTC. The chain recombines TRBV24-1 with TRBJ2-7; the match to TRBD2 covers 7 bases. CDR1 is KGHDR, CDR2 SFDVKD, per germline. The CDR3 has 14 residues. V was pared by 2 bases and J by 3 bases, with 3 bases of the junction left unmatched.

The rearrangement links TRBV4-1 to TRBJ2-1, with D tentatively TRBD1 (5 bases). V dropped 0 bases and J dropped 0 bases, with 15 bases sitting between them. Germline V lookup: CDR1 MGHRA, CDR2 YSYEKL. The CDR3 covers 18 residues. The CDR3 is CASSQDPQGPSSYNEQFF. In DNA form, the CDR3 reads TGCGCCAGCAGCCAAGATCCGCAGGGCCCAAGCTCCTACAATGAGCAGTTCTTC.

This clone was seen only once. In DNA, the CDR3 is TGTGCCATCAGTGAGTCGACTCCCGGGGGCAACACTGAAGCTTTCTTT. Translation gives CAISESTPGGNTEAFF. The chain joins TRBV10-3 to TRBJ1-1, with D possibly TRBD1 on 6 matching bases. Germline V gives CDR1 ENHRY, CDR2 SYGVKD. The CDR3 totals 16 residues. The ends were cut back, 0 bases at V and 2 bases at J, with 13 bases in the middle.

The V call is TRBV19, the J call TRBJ2-7; a weak D match, TRBD2 (6 bases). The germline V gene encodes CDR1 LNHDA and CDR2 SQIVND (reference sequence). This CDR3 has 14 amino acids. The germline V and J ends were trimmed by 5 bases and 2 bases, with 13 bases remaining between them. This CDR3 is CASSFRRAPYEQYF. For the CDR3, the DNA is TGTGCCAGTAGTTTCCGGAGGGCCCCCTACGAGCAGTACTTC.

V gene TRBV25-1 combines with J gene TRBJ2-1; D uncertain. Germline V gives CDR1 MGHDK, CDR2 SYGVNS. V was shortened by 7 bases and J by 2 bases, with 9 bases between the two germline ends. The CDR3 runs to 13 residues. In nucleotides, the CDR3 is TGTGCCAGCACCAAGAAAACCTACAATGAGCAGTTCTTC. The encoded protein is CASTKKTYNEQFF.

The gene calls are TRBV28 and TRBJ1-5; 9 bases are shared with TRBD1. Looked up from germline, CDR1 is MDHEN and CDR2 is SYDVKM. CDR3 size: 15 residues. The junction had 6 bases not matched to a gene; V was cut back by 8 bases and J by 1 base. The CDR3 DNA reads as TGTGCCAGCGAGACAGGGGGACTAAGCAATCAGCCCCAGCATTTT. This encodes CASETGGLSNQPQHF.

The chain links TRBV9 to TRBJ1-6; 7 nucleotides agree with TRBD1. The CDR3 length is 15 residues. After removal of 0 bases from V and 8 bases from J, the junction contained 5 bases not matched to a gene. Germline V CDR1 and CDR2: SGDLS, YYNGEE. Here the CDR3 reads CASSVVGQGDSPLHF. The CDR3 coding sequence is TGTGCCAGCAGCGTAGTCGGGCAGGGGGATTCACCCCTCCACTTT.

The gene calls are TRBV7-9 and TRBJ2-1; D remains unclear. The CDR3 has 13 residues. V gave up 7 bases and J gave up 5 bases, with 12 bases separating them. Germline loops: CDR1 SEHNR, CDR2 FQNEAQ (reference sequence). The CDR3 DNA reads as TGTGCCAGCATCCCAGGCCGGGACAATGAGCAGTTCTTC. Encoded protein: CASIPGRDNEQFF.

This clone was counted a single time. The genes are TRBV2 and TRBJ1-6; maybe TRBD1 (6 bases). Between the trimmed V and J ends, which lost 8 bases and 7 bases, there was a span of 15 bases. The CDR3 contains 14 residues. From germline, CDR1 is SNHLY and CDR2 FYNNEI. CDR3 region: CASGWTVGNSPLHF. The CDR3 region has the DNA TGTGCCAGCGGGTGGACAGTTGGGAATTCACCCCTCCACTTT.

There are a few counts of this clone. V usage is TRBV13 and J usage is TRBJ2-7, with D maybe TRBD1 (6 bases). CDR1 and CDR2 from the germline V gene are PRHDT and FYEKMQ (reference sequence). V was pared by 6 bases and J by 5 bases, with 14 bases between. The CDR3 extends over 13 amino acids. This CDR3 is CASRPTGTHEQYF. The CDR3 bases are TGTGCCAGCAGGCCAACAGGGACCCACGAGCAGTACTTC. The full variable domain, its missing parts supplied by reference TRBV13 and TRBJ2-7, is AAGVIQSPRHLIKEKRETATLKCYPIPRHDTVYWYQQGPGQDPQFLISFYEKMQSDKGSIPDRFSAQQFSDYHSELNMSSLELGDSALYFCASRPTGTHEQYFGPGTRLTVT.

The chain is built from TRBV6-1 and TRBJ1-2; TRBD1 might be the D (6 bases). V was trimmed by 2 bases and J by 3 bases, leaving 16 bases between them. The CDR3 has 16 residues. Germline V gene data show CDR1 as MNHNS and CDR2 as SASEGT. Here the CDR3 DNA reads TGTGCCAGCAGTGAAAATTCGGGCAGGGGCCACTATGGCTACACCTTC. It codes for CASSENSGRGHYGYTF.

The chain recombines TRBV5-5 with TRBJ2-2, with 7 positions matching TRBD1. CDR3 length: 16 residues. V dropped 9 bases and J dropped 6; count of bases not matched to a gene: 17. Germline V gene data show CDR1 as SGHKS and CDR2 as YYEKEE (reference sequence). This CDR3 reads CATAWGTDHRAGELFF. The CDR3 DNA sequence: TGTGCCACCGCCTGGGGGACAGATCATCGGGCCGGGGAGCTGTTTTTT.

The chain joins TRBV4-1 to TRBJ2-1, with 9 nucleotides matching TRBD2. Trimming cost V 4 bases and J 4 bases; bases outside gene matches: 8. The germline V gene encodes CDR1 MGHRA and CDR2 YSYEKL. The CDR3 consists of 16 residues. The CDR3 DNA reads as TGCGCCAGCAGCCGAGGGGTAGCGGGAGCTTACAATGAGCAGTTCTTC. Its protein is CASSRGVAGAYNEQFF.

This sequence joins TRBV28 and TRBJ2-2, with 7 bases aligning to TRBD2. V was clipped by 4 bases and J by 1 base; unmatched bases: 3. Per germline, CDR1 MDHEN and CDR2 SYDVKM. The CDR3 is made up of 15 amino acids. This CDR3 is CASSSTSLNTGELFF. The CDR3 DNA is TGTGCCAGCAGTTCGACTAGCCTGAACACCGGGGAGCTGTTTTTT.

The chain combines TRBV21-1 with TRBJ1-4; the table's TRBD1 call for D was not verified on the DNA. TRBV21-1 is a documented pseudogene. This CDR3 has 17 residues. CDR3: CASSKEPQDRGQEKLFF. The CDR3 DNA reads TGTGCCAGCAGCAAAGAGCCTCAGGACAGGGGGCAAGAAAAACTGTTTTTT.

The V gene is TRBV27, the J gene TRBJ1-2; 9 nucleotides align to TRBD1. This CDR3 is 14 amino acids long. After removal of 7 bases from V and 8 bases from J, the junction contained 11 bases not matched to a gene. CDR1 is MNHEY, CDR2 SMNVEV, per germline (reference sequence). The DNA of the CDR3 is TGTGCCAGCAACCGGGACAGGGAGGTAAGGGGCTACACCTTC. Its protein product is CASNRDREVRGYTF.

The CDR3 DNA is TGTGCCACTAACAGGGGGAGGGCCGGGGAGCTGTTTTTT. Translated, it gives CATNRGRAGELFF. The chain carries TRBV15 and TRBJ2-2, with D possibly TRBD1 on 8 matching bases. Germline V gives CDR1 LNHNV, CDR2 YYDKDF (reference sequence). The CDR3 spans 13 residues. The V end lost 9 bases, the J end lost 6 bases, and 14 bases lay between the germline ends. Looking up the rest from reference TRBV15 and TRBJ2-2 gives the full variable domain: DAMVIQNPRYQVTQFGKPVTLSCSQTLNHNVMYWYQQKSSQAPKLLFHYYDKDFNNEADTPDNFQSRRPNTSFCFLDIRSPGLGDTAMYLCATNRGRAGELFFGEGSRLTVL.